These T cell receptor beta chains were read from a single sample in a study of naive CD8 T cells in extremely preterm neonates. The data were produced by immunoSEQ multiplex PCR, yet TCRdb's version contains in-frame clones alone and is incomplete. The sample consists of 5,500 to 6,500 clones, nearly 98% of them appearing once. The sample taken for sequencing was naive CD8+ T cells from blood. The receptors originated from a human donor in good health. Both conserved end residues are part of each CDR3. The order of the fields is CDR3 DNA, CDR3 protein, J gene, D gene, clone size, V gene. D genes are given only for firm matches. Clone size is shown for a subset of rows, as once, few, many or a class of expanded clone.

cdr3_nt: TGTGCCAGCAGCTTCTGGACAGGTACCCTTACCTACGAGCAGTACTTC; cdr3_aa: CASSFWTGTLTYEQYF; j_call: TRBJ2-7; d_call: TRBD1; clone_size: -; v_call: TRBV5-6
cdr3_nt: TGTGCCACCATCCCCCCCAACAGGGACAATGAGCAGTTCTTC; cdr3_aa: CATIPPNRDNEQFF; j_call: TRBJ2-1; d_call: -; clone_size: -; v_call: TRBV7-9
cdr3_nt: TGTGCCAGCAGCTCGCCCGGGACAGGGGGGCTCGAAAAACTGTTTTTT; cdr3_aa: CASSSPGTGGLEKLFF; j_call: TRBJ1-4; d_call: TRBD1; clone_size: -; v_call: TRBV5-4
cdr3_nt: TGTGCCAGCAGTACCCGACAGGGTTTGTATGGAAACACCATATATTTT; cdr3_aa: CASSTRQGLYGNTIYF; j_call: TRBJ1-3; d_call: TRBD1; clone_size: -; v_call: TRBV2
cdr3_nt: TGTGCCAGTAGTATAGTTGAGCCGACATATGGCTACACCTTC; cdr3_aa: CASSIVEPTYGYTF; j_call: TRBJ1-2; d_call: -; clone_size: -; v_call: TRBV19
cdr3_nt: TGTGCCAGCAGCTTAGGGGACACTGAAGCTTTCTTT; cdr3_aa: CASSLGDTEAFF; j_call: TRBJ1-1; d_call: -; clone_size: -; v_call: TRBV5-5
cdr3_nt: TGTGCCATTTCACCGGGACAGGATAGCAATCAGCCCCAGCATTTT; cdr3_aa: CAISPGQDSNQPQHF; j_call: TRBJ1-5; d_call: TRBD1; clone_size: -; v_call: TRBV19
cdr3_nt: TGTGCCAGCAGTGTGGACAGGACCCTTAAGGATACGCAGTATTTT; cdr3_aa: CASSVDRTLKDTQYF; j_call: TRBJ2-3; d_call: TRBD1; clone_size: -; v_call: TRBV27
cdr3_nt: TGCAGCGTGCTTAGGGGGTTTGGAGCTTTCTTT; cdr3_aa: CSVLRGFGAFF; j_call: TRBJ1-1; d_call: -; clone_size: -; v_call: TRBV29-1
cdr3_nt: TGCGCCAGCAGCCCGGCCGGGACTTACAATGAGCAGTTCTTC; cdr3_aa: CASSPAGTYNEQFF; j_call: TRBJ2-1; d_call: -; clone_size: -; v_call: TRBV4-1
cdr3_nt: TGTGCCAGCAGCTTAGGCCTCAGGAGAGGGACTAGCACAGATACGCAGTATTTT; cdr3_aa: CASSLGLRRGTSTDTQYF; j_call: TRBJ2-3; d_call: -; clone_size: -; v_call: TRBV13
cdr3_nt: TGTGCCAGCAGCCCCCGGACAGGGGTGCTCGGCGAGCAGTACTTC; cdr3_aa: CASSPRTGVLGEQYF; j_call: TRBJ2-7; d_call: TRBD1; clone_size: -; v_call: TRBV14
cdr3_nt: TGTGCCAGCTCCCGGGGGGCTTGGGACAATGAGCAGTTCTTC; cdr3_aa: CASSRGAWDNEQFF; j_call: TRBJ2-1; d_call: -; clone_size: -; v_call: TRBV6-1
cdr3_nt: TGTGCCAGCAGTTTAGGACTAGCGGGGGGCCCTACGAATGAGCAGTTCTTC; cdr3_aa: CASSLGLAGGPTNEQFF; j_call: TRBJ2-1; d_call: TRBD2; clone_size: -; v_call: TRBV28
cdr3_nt: TGCGCCAGCAGTAAGGAGGGGCCAGGGACAGGGGCTTACAATGAGCAGTTCTTC; cdr3_aa: CASSKEGPGTGAYNEQFF; j_call: TRBJ2-1; d_call: TRBD1; clone_size: -; v_call: TRBV4-3
cdr3_nt: TGCGCCAGCACGTCGGGGTACGAGCAGTACTTC; cdr3_aa: CASTSGYEQYF; j_call: TRBJ2-7; d_call: -; clone_size: -; v_call: TRBV10-2
cdr3_nt: TGCGCCAGCAGCTTGTTAGGGGGAAATCAGCCCCAGCATTTT; cdr3_aa: CASSLLGGNQPQHF; j_call: TRBJ1-5; d_call: -; clone_size: -; v_call: TRBV5-1
cdr3_nt: TGTGCCAGCAGCCCGGGACTCTATGGCTACACCTTC; cdr3_aa: CASSPGLYGYTF; j_call: TRBJ1-2; d_call: -; clone_size: -; v_call: TRBV5-6
cdr3_nt: TGTGCCAGCATTCCTCTCACGGGGTTGAACACTGAAGCTTTCTTT; cdr3_aa: CASIPLTGLNTEAFF; j_call: TRBJ1-1; d_call: -; clone_size: -; v_call: TRBV6-5
cdr3_nt: TGTGCCAGTAAGAGTGATTCTGGCGAGCAGTACTTC; cdr3_aa: CASKSDSGEQYF; j_call: TRBJ2-7; d_call: -; clone_size: -; v_call: TRBV19
cdr3_nt: TGTGCCAGCAGTTCGCCGGGACATGCGAACACTGAAGCTTTCTTT; cdr3_aa: CASSSPGHANTEAFF; j_call: TRBJ1-1; d_call: -; clone_size: -; v_call: TRBV2
cdr3_nt: TGCGCCAGCAGGGGACATAACACCGGGGAGCTGTTTTTT; cdr3_aa: CASRGHNTGELFF; j_call: TRBJ2-2; d_call: -; clone_size: -; v_call: TRBV10-2
cdr3_nt: TGTGCCAGTAGTACCTCACAGTCCCCCTTGGATCAGCCCCAGCATTTT; cdr3_aa: CASSTSQSPLDQPQHF; j_call: TRBJ1-5; d_call: -; clone_size: once; v_call: TRBV19
cdr3_nt: TGTGCCAGCAGCTCCGGGGACAGAGACTATGAAAAACTGTTTTTT; cdr3_aa: CASSSGDRDYEKLFF; j_call: TRBJ1-4; d_call: TRBD1; clone_size: -; v_call: TRBV5-6
cdr3_nt: TGTGCCAGCAGTTTAGAGGCGGCGTTCGAGCAGTACTTC; cdr3_aa: CASSLEAAFEQYF; j_call: TRBJ2-7; d_call: -; clone_size: once; v_call: TRBV27
cdr3_nt: TGTGCCAGCAGCCCTTTAGGGGGGGTTGAGTTATATGAGCAGTTCTTC; cdr3_aa: CASSPLGGVELYEQFF; j_call: TRBJ2-1; d_call: -; clone_size: -; v_call: TRBV21-1
cdr3_nt: TGTGCCAGCAGCGAGGAGGGAACAGGGGTAGCCAAAAACATTCAGTACTTC; cdr3_aa: CASSEEGTGVAKNIQYF; j_call: TRBJ2-4; d_call: -; clone_size: -; v_call: TRBV9
cdr3_nt: TGCGCCAGCAGCCAAGATAGGACAGGGGTCACCGGGGAGCTGCTTTTT; cdr3_aa: CASSQDRTGVTGELLF; j_call: TRBJ2-2; d_call: TRBD1; clone_size: -; v_call: TRBV4-1
cdr3_nt: TGCAGCGTAGCGGGCGAAGAGACCCAGTACTTC; cdr3_aa: CSVAGEETQYF; j_call: TRBJ2-5; d_call: -; clone_size: -; v_call: TRBV29-1
cdr3_nt: TGTGCCAGCAGTTTACATACAGGGGGAAATGAGCAGTTCTTC; cdr3_aa: CASSLHTGGNEQFF; j_call: TRBJ2-1; d_call: TRBD1; clone_size: -; v_call: TRBV27
cdr3_nt: TGTGCCAGCAGCCAAGATAGTCTATCCTATAATTCCCCCCTCCACTTT; cdr3_aa: CASSQDSLSYNSPLHF; j_call: TRBJ1-6; d_call: -; clone_size: -; v_call: TRBV4-2